What follows describes a single TCR beta chain. TCRdb's table, derived via immunoSEQ multiplex PCR, lists solely in-frame clones and lacks some. In the table there are tens of thousands of clones, about 78% of which are singletons. V lost 4 bases and J lost 4, with 11 bases in between. Germline lookup yields CDR1 SGHAT and CDR2 FQNNGV. The CDR3 extends over 13 amino acids. The sample is drawn from a study of OX40 agonist ivuxolimab in advanced cancers. This TCR derives from an adult with an advanced solid tumor such as melanoma, head and neck, liver or kidney cancer. The specimen was CD4+ or CD8+ T cells sorted from blood, collected in a trial of the OX40 agonist ivuxolimab. This chain links TRBV11-2 with TRBJ2-7; perhaps TRBD1 as D (6 bases). The CDR3 nucleotides read TGTGCCAGCAGCTACGGACAGCTATACGAGCAGTACTTC. This codes for CASSYGQLYEQYF. The variable domain in full, completed from reference TRBV11-2 and TRBJ2-7, reads EAGVAQSPRYKIIEKRQSVAFWCNPISGHATLYWYQQILGQGPKLLIQFQNNGVVDDSQLPKDRFSAERLKGVDSTLKIQPAKLEDSAVYLCASSYGQLYEQYFGPGTRLTVT.